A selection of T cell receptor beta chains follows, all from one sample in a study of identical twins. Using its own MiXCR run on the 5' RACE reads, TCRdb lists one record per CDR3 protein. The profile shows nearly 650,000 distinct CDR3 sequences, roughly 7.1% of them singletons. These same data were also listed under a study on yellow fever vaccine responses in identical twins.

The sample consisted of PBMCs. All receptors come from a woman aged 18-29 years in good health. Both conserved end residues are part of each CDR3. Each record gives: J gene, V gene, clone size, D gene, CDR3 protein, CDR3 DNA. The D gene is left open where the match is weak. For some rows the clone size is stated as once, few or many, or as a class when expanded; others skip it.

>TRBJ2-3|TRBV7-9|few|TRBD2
CASSLAWGLVTDTQYF
TGTGCCAGCAGCCTAGCTTGGGGACTAGTCACAGATACGCAGTATTTT
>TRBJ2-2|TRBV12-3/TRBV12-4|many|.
CASSLVPLVTGELFF
TGTGCCAGCAGTTTGGTTCCGTTGGTGACCGGGGAGCTGTTTTTT
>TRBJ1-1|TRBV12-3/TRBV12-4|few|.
CASRPGRRGTEAFF
TGTGCCAGCAGACCCGGGCGACGCGGCACTGAAGCTTTCTTT
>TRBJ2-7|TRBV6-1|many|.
CASTPHAGWVQYF
TGTGCCAGCACCCCCCATGCGGGTTGGGTGCAGTACTTC
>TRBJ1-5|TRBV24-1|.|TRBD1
CATSGTGIQPQHF
TGTGCCACCAGCGGGACAGGGATTCAGCCCCAGCATTTT
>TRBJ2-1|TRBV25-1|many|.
CASSEGPRRHEQFF
TGTGCCAGCAGTGAAGGTCCCCGCCGGCATGAGCAGTTCTTC
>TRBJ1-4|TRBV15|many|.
CATSRDAIGTPNEKLFF
TGTGCCACCAGCAGAGATGCCATCGGGACGCCAAATGAAAAACTGTTTTTT
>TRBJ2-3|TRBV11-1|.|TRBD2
CASSLDIGLAGGPTDTQYF
TGTGCCAGCAGCTTAGACATTGGACTAGCGGGAGGGCCGACAGATACGCAGTATTTT
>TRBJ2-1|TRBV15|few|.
CATQVTLMDNEQFF
TGTGCCACCCAAGTCACCCTCATGGACAATGAGCAGTTCTTC
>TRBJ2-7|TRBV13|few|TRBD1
CASSFLGQGDYEQYF
TGTGCCAGCAGCTTTCTGGGACAGGGGGACTACGAGCAGTACTTC
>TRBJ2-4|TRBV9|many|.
CASSTHYQTNIQYF
TGTGCCAGCAGCACACACTACCAAACAAACATTCAGTACTTC
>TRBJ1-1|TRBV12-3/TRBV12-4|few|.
CASSSLGYNTEAFF
TGTGCCAGCAGTTCATTGGGATATAACACTGAAGCTTTCTTT
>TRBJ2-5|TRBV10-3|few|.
CAIKEGLAPETQYF
TGTGCCATCAAAGAGGGGCTAGCTCCAGAGACCCAGTACTTC
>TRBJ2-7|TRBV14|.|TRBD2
CASSQDRGAYEQYF
TGTGCCAGCAGCCAAGATCGGGGGGCCTACGAGCAGTACTTC
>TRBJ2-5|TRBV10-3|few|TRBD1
CAISRKQGEVSGTQYF
TGTGCCATCAGTCGAAAACAGGGGGAGGTGTCGGGGACCCAGTACTTC
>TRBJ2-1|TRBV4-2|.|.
CASSQDVATKLFF
TGTGCCAGCAGCCAAGATGTGGCGACGAAGCTGTTCTTC
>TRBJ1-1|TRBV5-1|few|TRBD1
CASSTRTGGGTEAFF
TGCGCCAGCAGCACCCGGACAGGGGGAGGCACTGAAGCTTTCTTT
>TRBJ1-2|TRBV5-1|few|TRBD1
CASSSSGQGRQGNGYTF
TGCGCCAGCAGCTCGTCCGGACAGGGGAGGCAGGGGAATGGCTACACCTTC
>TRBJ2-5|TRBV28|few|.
CASSYPGQTGETQYF
TGTGCCAGCAGTTATCCCGGACAGACGGGCGAGACCCAGTACTTC
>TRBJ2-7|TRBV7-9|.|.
CASSLADAVLVEQYF
TGTGCCAGCAGCTTAGCCGACGCAGTTCTGGTCGAGCAGTACTTC
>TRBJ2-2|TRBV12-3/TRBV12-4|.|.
CASSLRGVSTGELFF
TGTGCCAGCAGTTTAAGGGGGGTGAGCACCGGGGAGCTGTTTTTT
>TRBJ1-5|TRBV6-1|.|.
CASSDRGIGQPQHF
TGTGCCAGCAGTGACCGGGGGATAGGTCAGCCCCAGCATTTT
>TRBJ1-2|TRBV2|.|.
CASSEWTYLPNYGYTF
TGTGCCAGCAGTGAATGGACATACCTACCTAACTATGGCTACACCTTC
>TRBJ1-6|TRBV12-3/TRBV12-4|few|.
CASSRGGFDSPLHF
TGTGCCAGCAGCCGCGGGGGTTTTGATTCACCCCTCCACTTT
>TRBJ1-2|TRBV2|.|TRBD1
CAIGTGANYGYTF
TGTGCCATCGGGACAGGGGCTAACTATGGCTACACCTTC
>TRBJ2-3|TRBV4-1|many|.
CASSQESPFTDTQYF
TGCGCCAGCAGCCAAGAATCACCATTCACAGATACGCAGTATTTT